These 8 T cell receptor beta chains were sequenced from one sample in a study of blood T cell repertoires in COVID-19. Assay: immunoSEQ multiplex PCR; the TCRdb copy retains only in-frame clones and omits some. The table has tens of thousands of clones, 70% to 90% seen once; the top ten hold roughly a fifth. The specimen sequenced was peripheral blood. All receptors come from a human donor in a cohort sampled during active COVID-19.

This clone came up a few times. J is TRBJ2-5 and V is TRBV9, with 12 bases fitting TRBD1. This CDR3 contains 17 residues. J lost 5 bases, V lost 2 bases, and 10 bases had no gene match. Germline CDR1 and CDR2: SGDLS and YYNGEE. The CDR3, as DNA: TGTGCCAGCAGCGTCGGGACAGGGGGCGGAGGTAGGGAGACCCAGTACTTC. This gives the protein CASSVGTGGGGRETQYF.

The V gene is TRBV9, the J gene TRBJ2-1; 8 bases fit TRBD1. Germline CDR1 is SGDLS and CDR2 is YYNGEE. J lost 9 bases, V lost 0 bases, and 14 bases had no gene match. The CDR3 length is 17 residues. The CDR3: CASSVGSGGAGRTEQFF. The CDR3 nucleotides read TGTGCCAGCAGCGTAGGGTCAGGGGGCGCGGGGAGGACTGAGCAGTTCTTC. Drawing the rest from reference TRBV9 and TRBJ2-1, the complete variable domain is DSGVTQTPKHLITATGQRVTLRCSPRSGDLSVYWYQQSLDQGLQFLIQYYNGEERAKGNILERFSAQQFPDLHSELNLSSLELGDSALYFCASSVGSGGAGRTEQFFGPGTRLTVL.

The chain links TRBV5-1 to TRBJ2-1; D perhaps matches TRBD2 (7 bases). V was cut by 9 bases and J by 1 base, with 17 bases left in between. Germline V gene data show CDR1 as SGHRS and CDR2 as YFSETQ. CDR3 size: 15 residues. The CDR3 spells CATTQGGGSYNEQFF. CDR3 DNA: TGCGCCACCACCCAAGGGGGGGGGTCCTACAATGAGCAGTTCTTC.

The chain joins TRBV14 to TRBJ1-2; D is perhaps TRBD1 (6 bases). The V end lost 1 base, the J end lost 3 bases, and 15 bases lay between the germline ends. Germline CDR1 is SGHDN and CDR2 is FVKESK. CDR3 length: 16 residues. The CDR3 DNA sequence: TGTGCCAGCAGCCAAGGTCGGGACAACTGGGACTATGGCTACACCTTC. Translation: CASSQGRDNWDYGYTF.

The rearrangement uses TRBV19 and TRBJ1-1, with D uncertain. V shed 1 base and J shed 0 bases, with 9 bases lying between them. Germline values: CDR1 LNHDA, CDR2 SQIVND (reference sequence). The length of the CDR3 is 15 residues. The CDR3 loop is CASSIVAGLNTEAFF. For the CDR3, the DNA is TGTGCCAGTAGTATAGTGGCAGGCTTGAACACTGAAGCTTTCTTT.

This clone came up once. V gene TRBV9 combines with J gene TRBJ2-3; 9 positions match TRBD2. This CDR3 contains 16 residues. Germline V gives CDR1 SGDLS, CDR2 YYNGEE. Trimming at V came to 0 bases and at J to 2 bases, leaving 4 bases not matched to a gene. The CDR3 region is CASSVGLAANTDTQYF. CDR3 coding DNA: TGTGCCAGCAGCGTAGGACTAGCGGCGAACACAGATACGCAGTATTTT.

The V and J genes are TRBV7-3 and TRBJ2-7, with a tentative D call TRBD2 (5 bases). Looked up from germline, CDR1 is SGHTA and CDR2 is FQGTGA. This CDR3 comprises 16 residues. V was trimmed by 0 bases and J by 3 bases, leaving 15 bases between them. The CDR3 loop reads CASSLTRRAPIYEQYF. CDR3 in DNA: TGTGCCAGCAGCTTAACTAGGCGGGCCCCGATCTACGAGCAGTACTTC.

The chain combines TRBV19 with TRBJ2-7; D is possibly TRBD2 (5 bases). This CDR3 contains 13 residues. The germline CDR1 and CDR2 sequences are LNHDA and SQIVND (reference sequence). V lost 6 bases and J lost 5, with 14 bases in between. CDR3 amino acids: CASSPPGVHEQYF. The CDR3 nucleotides read TGTGCCAGTAGCCCACCCGGGGTCCACGAGCAGTACTTC.